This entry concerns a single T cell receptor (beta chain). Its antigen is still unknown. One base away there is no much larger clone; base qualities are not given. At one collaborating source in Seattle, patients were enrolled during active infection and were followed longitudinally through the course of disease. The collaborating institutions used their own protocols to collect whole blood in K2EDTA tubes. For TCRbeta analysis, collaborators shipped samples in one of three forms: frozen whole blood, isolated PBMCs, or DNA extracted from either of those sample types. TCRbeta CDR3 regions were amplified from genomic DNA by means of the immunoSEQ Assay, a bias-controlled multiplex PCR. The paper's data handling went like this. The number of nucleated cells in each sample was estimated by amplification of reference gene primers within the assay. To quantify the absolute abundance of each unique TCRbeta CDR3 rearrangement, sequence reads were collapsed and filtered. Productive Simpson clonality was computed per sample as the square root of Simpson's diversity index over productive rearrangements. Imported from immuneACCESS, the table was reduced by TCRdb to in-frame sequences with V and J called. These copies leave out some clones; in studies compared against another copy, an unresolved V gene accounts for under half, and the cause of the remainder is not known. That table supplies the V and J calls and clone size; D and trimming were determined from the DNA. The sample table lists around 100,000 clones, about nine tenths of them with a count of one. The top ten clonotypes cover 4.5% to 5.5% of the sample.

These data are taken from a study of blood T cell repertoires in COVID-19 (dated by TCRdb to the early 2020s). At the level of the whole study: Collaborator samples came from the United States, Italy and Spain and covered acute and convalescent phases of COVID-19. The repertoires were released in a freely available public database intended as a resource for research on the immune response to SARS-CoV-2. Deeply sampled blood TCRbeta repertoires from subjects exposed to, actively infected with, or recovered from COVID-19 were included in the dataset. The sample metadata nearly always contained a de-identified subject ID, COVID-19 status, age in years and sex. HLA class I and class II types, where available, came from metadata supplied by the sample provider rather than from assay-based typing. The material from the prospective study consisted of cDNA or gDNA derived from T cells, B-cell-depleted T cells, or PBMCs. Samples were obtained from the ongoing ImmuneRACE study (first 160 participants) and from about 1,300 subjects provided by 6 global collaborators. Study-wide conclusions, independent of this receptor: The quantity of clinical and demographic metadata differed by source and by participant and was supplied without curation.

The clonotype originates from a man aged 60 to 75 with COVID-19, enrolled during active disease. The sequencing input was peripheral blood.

The nucleotide sequence reads as follows: TGTGCCAGTAGTATAATGGCCAGCGGAGGCACAGATACGCAGTATTTT. Translation gives CASSIMASGGTDTQYF. The chain was built from TRBV19 and TRBJ2-3, and the D gene may be TRBD2, 5 bases matching. Looking up the germline V gene (reference sequence) yields CDR1 LNHDA and CDR2 SQIVND. V and J lose 2 bases and 1 base, and a span of 13 bases separates them. Spanning cysteine to phenylalanine, the CDR3 consists of 16 amino acids. Left in the record is the CDR3 DNA by itself, 48 bases read in frame from the first base.